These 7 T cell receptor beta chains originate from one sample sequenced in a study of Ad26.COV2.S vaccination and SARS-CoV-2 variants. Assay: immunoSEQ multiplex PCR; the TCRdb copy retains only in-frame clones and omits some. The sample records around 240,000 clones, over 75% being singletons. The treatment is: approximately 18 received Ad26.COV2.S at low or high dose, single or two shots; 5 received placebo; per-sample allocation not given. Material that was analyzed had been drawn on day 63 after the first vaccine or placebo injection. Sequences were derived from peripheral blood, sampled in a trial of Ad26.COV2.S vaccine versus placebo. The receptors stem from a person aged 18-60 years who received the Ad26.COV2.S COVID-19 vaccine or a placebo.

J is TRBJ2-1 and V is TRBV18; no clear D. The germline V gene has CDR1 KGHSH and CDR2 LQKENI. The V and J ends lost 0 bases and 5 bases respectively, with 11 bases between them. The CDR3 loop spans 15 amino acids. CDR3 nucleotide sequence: TGTGCCAGCTCACCACCACGGCAGATGAACAATGAGCAGTTCTTC. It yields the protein CASSPPRQMNNEQFF.

The CDR3 nucleotides are TGTGCCAGCAACACACCCTTGGGGGGATTAGAGACCCAGTACTTC. Translation: CASNTPLGGLETQYF. V and J are TRBV28 and TRBJ2-5, with D possibly being TRBD2 (6 bases). Deletions cut 7 bases from V and 4 bases from J, with 19 bases between. The CDR3 totals 15 residues. The germline V gene encodes CDR1 MDHEN and CDR2 SYDVKM.

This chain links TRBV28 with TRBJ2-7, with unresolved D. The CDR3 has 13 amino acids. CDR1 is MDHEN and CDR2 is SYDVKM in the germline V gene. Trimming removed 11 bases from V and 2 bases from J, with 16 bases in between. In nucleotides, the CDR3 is TGTGCCGGAAGACCAATGGGTACCTACGAGCAGTACTTC. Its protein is CAGRPMGTYEQYF.

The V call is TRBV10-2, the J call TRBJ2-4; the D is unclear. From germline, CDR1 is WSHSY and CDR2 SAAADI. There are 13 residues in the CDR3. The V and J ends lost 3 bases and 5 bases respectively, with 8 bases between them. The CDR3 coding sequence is TGCGCCAGCAGTGAAACCCGGGAAAACATTCAGTACTTC. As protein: CASSETRENIQYF.

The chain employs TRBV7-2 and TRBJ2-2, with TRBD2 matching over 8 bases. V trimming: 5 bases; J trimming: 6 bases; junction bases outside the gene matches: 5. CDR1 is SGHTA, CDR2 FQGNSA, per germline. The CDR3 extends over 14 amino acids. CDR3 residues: CASSPAGVAGELFF. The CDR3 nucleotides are TGTGCCAGCAGCCCAGCGGGAGTCGCCGGGGAGCTGTTTTTT. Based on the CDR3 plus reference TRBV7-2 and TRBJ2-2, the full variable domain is GAGVSQSPSNKVTEKGKDVELRCDPISGHTALYWYRQSLGQGLEFLIYFQGNSAPDKSGLPSDRFSAERTGGSVSTLTIQRTQQEDSAVYLCASSPAGVAGELFFGEGSRLTVL.

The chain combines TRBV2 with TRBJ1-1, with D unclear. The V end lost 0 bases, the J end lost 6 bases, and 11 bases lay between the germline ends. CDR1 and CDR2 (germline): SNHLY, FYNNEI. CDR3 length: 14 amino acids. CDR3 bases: TGTGCCAGCAGTGAAGCCCTGAGTGTGGCTGAAGCTTTCTTT. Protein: CASSEALSVAEAFF.

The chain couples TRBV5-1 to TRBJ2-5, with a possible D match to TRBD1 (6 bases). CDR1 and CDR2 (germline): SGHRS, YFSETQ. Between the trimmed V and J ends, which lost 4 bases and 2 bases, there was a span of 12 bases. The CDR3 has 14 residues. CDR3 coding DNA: TGCGCCAGCAGCCCGACAGGTGAACAAGAGACCCAGTACTTC. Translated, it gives CASSPTGEQETQYF.